Listed here is a single T cell receptor beta chain. What antigen it recognizes has not been identified. Nothing much larger sits one base from this clone, and base qualities are not available. The CDR3 runs 11 residues from the cysteine to the phenylalanine. Of all the DNA, just the CDR3 is kept, 33 bases in frame from base 1. Via the germline V gene, CDR1 is ENHRY and CDR2 SYGVKD. V drops 5 bases and J drops 3 bases, leaving 5 bases in between. The method behind the library was the immunoSEQ multiplex PCR assay. The source is immuneACCESS, and TCRdb retained only in-frame sequences with V and J called. Part of the clones is not carried over; for the studies checked, unresolved V genes explain less than half of this, and the remainder is unexplained. In all, the sample holds around 150,000 clones, and around 90% of those were seen once. Together, the top ten hold around 12% of the sample. These data come from a study of control samples from healthy donors and cancer patients (dated by TCRdb to about 2020).

Sample: blood. This TCR derives from a man aged 25 to 40 in good health. Rearrangement joined TRBV10-3 to TRBJ2-7; there is no confident call for the D gene. The CDR3 protein sequence reads: CAISSLYEQYF. The DNA sequence follows: TGTGCCATCAGTTCCCTCTACGAGCAGTACTTC.